This T cell receptor (beta chain) was identified during a study of blood T cell repertoires in COVID-19. The CDR3 runs 13 residues. From germline, CDR1 is SGHDT and CDR2 YYEEEE. V lost 2 bases and J 6 bases, leaving 11 bases between the germline ends. The table came from immunoSEQ multiplex PCR; TCRdb's copy has only in-frame clones and leaves some out. The sample holds fewer than 350,000 clones, about nine tenths seen once. The sequenced sample consisted of PBMCs or T cells enriched from blood (not recorded which). The TCR comes from a middle-aged woman with acute COVID-19. The V gene is TRBV5-6, the J gene TRBJ1-1; a weak D match, TRBD1 (6 bases). CDR3 sequence: CASSLAGGPEAFF. The CDR3 bases are TGTGCCAGCAGCTTAGCGGGGGGCCCTGAAGCTTTCTTT.